One and the same sample provided the 9 T cell receptor beta chains below, sequenced in a study of PD-1 blockade in classical Hodgkin lymphoma. Sequencing was performed with immunoSEQ multiplex PCR; in TCRdb, only in-frame clones are kept and a portion is missing. The sample lists about 14,000 clones, 70% to 90% seen once, with about 15% in the top ten. Time point described: cycle 4 day 1 (C4D1), after less than 7 weeks of nivolumab. Brentuximab vedotin exposure varied, and every patient relapsed after autologous stem cell transplantation. The material sequenced was peripheral blood mononuclear cells (PBMCs), taken before the fourth cycle of nivolumab. Source of these receptors: a human donor with classical Hodgkin lymphoma.

The V call is TRBV27, the J call TRBJ1-1; D is unresolved. The germline CDR1 and CDR2 sequences are MNHEY and SMNVEV (reference sequence). Trimming took off 2 bases at V and 4 bases at J, with 11 bases between the two ends. CDR3 length: 14 amino acids. The CDR3 spells CASSLRVSVTEAFF. The CDR3 region has the DNA TGTGCCAGCAGTTTAAGGGTTTCCGTCACTGAAGCTTTCTTT.

This CDR3 reads CASSMANRGIGELFF. The DNA of the CDR3 is TGTGCCAGTAGTATGGCTAATAGAGGGATCGGGGAGCTGTTTTTT. The rearrangement uses TRBV19 and TRBJ2-2, with TRBD2 as a possible D gene (5 bases). Trimming removed 3 bases at V and 7 bases at J, with 15 bases between. The CDR3 has 15 residues. Germline V lookup: CDR1 LNHDA, CDR2 SQIVND (reference sequence).

J is TRBJ2-4 and V is TRBV10-3; tentative D call: TRBD1 (6 bases). The CDR3 runs to 14 residues. V shed 2 bases and J shed 8 bases, with 13 bases lying between them. From germline, CDR1 is ENHRY and CDR2 SYGVKD. The CDR3 loop reads CAISERSAGDIQYF. CDR3 in DNA: TGTGCCATCAGTGAGCGAAGTGCAGGGGACATTCAGTACTTC.

V gene TRBV27 combines with J gene TRBJ2-3; TRBD1 matches 8 bases. The CDR3 is made up of 14 amino acids. Germline values: CDR1 MNHEY, CDR2 SMNVEV (reference sequence). Germline trimming cut 4 bases from V and 7 bases from J; bases unmatched to any gene: 7. The CDR3 region is CASSSSRGRNTQYF. The CDR3 DNA reads as TGTGCCAGCAGTTCCTCCAGGGGGCGGAATACGCAGTATTTT.

The V call is TRBV7-9, the J call TRBJ2-5, with D uncertain. The CDR3 is 11 amino acids. Germline CDR1 and CDR2: SEHNR and FQNEAQ (reference sequence). The V end lost 1 base, the J end lost 9 bases, and 6 bases lay between the germline ends. The CDR3 sequence: CASSLGVSQYF. In DNA form, the CDR3 reads TGTGCCAGCAGCTTAGGCGTATCCCAGTACTTC.

CDR3 amino acids: CASSYGGRFGGTQYF. The CDR3 DNA reads as TGTGCCAGCAGTTACGGGGGACGGTTTGGCGGTACGCAGTATTTT. The chain is built from TRBV6-5 and TRBJ2-3; possibly TRBD1 or TRBD2 for D (5 bases each). The CDR3 is 15 residues long. V was cut by 2 bases and J by 8 bases, with 17 bases left in between. Germline V gene sequence: CDR1 MNHEY, CDR2 SVGAGI.

The chain uses TRBV5-5 and TRBJ2-4, with TRBD1 identical over 11 bases. This CDR3 contains 17 residues. The V gene's germline CDR1 is SGHKS and CDR2 YYEKEE (reference sequence). Trimming removed 4 bases from V and 1 base from J; junction bases left unmatched: 7. CDR3: CASSEGQGESAKNIQYF. The CDR3 nucleotides read TGTGCCAGCAGCGAGGGACAGGGGGAGTCGGCCAAAAACATTCAGTACTTC.

The gene calls are TRBV6-6 and TRBJ2-7; D uncertain. Trimming left V 7 bases short and J 0 bases short, with 10 bases between. Per germline, CDR1 MNHNY and CDR2 SVGAGI (reference sequence). The CDR3 consists of 13 residues. The CDR3 nucleotides are TGTGCCAGCACCCTCGGCTACTCCTACGAGCAGTACTTC. Translation gives CASTLGYSYEQYF.

The rearrangement links TRBV6-5 to TRBJ1-2; D is ambiguous. V was clipped by 5 bases and J by 3 bases, with 10 bases between them. This CDR3 comprises 13 residues. Germline V gene data show CDR1 as MNHEY and CDR2 as SVGAGI. CDR3 sequence: CASSETDYYGYTF. The CDR3 DNA follows: TGTGCCAGCAGTGAAACAGATTACTATGGCTACACCTTC.